Listed below are T cell receptor beta chains from one sample, sequenced in a study of cytomegalovirus exposure and HLA in healthy donors. Sequencing was performed with immunoSEQ multiplex PCR; in TCRdb, only in-frame clones are kept and a portion is missing. This table has around 150,000 clones, approximately 75% appearing once. The specimen was PBMCs. All receptors come from a man aged 25-45 years in good health and CMV-seropositive. The CDR3 runs from the conserved cysteine through the conserved F or W. Fields, in order: J gene, D gene, clone size, V gene, CDR3 protein, CDR3 DNA. D genes are given only for firm matches. Size tells how often a clone was seen (once, few, many) or the class of an expanded clone, and some rows leave it out.

TRBJ2-5 TRBD2 . TRBV30 CACLPPGLAGGRAQYF TGTGCCTGCCTCCCACCGGGACTAGCGGGGGGAAGGGCCCAGTACTTC
TRBJ2-7 . . TRBV29-1 CSAYFGGFIYEQYF TGCAGCGCCTACTTCGGCGGGTTCATTTACGAGCAGTACTTC
TRBJ2-5 TRBD1 . TRBV19 CASSIGGQPQETQYF TGTGCCAGTAGTATAGGGGGACAGCCACAAGAGACCCAGTACTTC
TRBJ1-2 . . TRBV5-1 CASRWRGYTF TGCGCCAGCAGGTGGCGGGGCTACACCTTC
TRBJ2-5 . . TRBV10-3 CAISESGHRGTQYF TGTGCCATCAGTGAGTCGGGCCACCGGGGGACCCAGTACTTC
TRBJ1-1 . . TRBV6-6 CASERRNTEAFF TGTGCCAGCGAACGGAGGAACACTGAAGCTTTCTTT
TRBJ1-6 . . TRBV4-1 CASSQDGRGGVRSPLHF TGCGCCAGCAGCCAAGATGGAAGGGGCGGGGTCCGCTCACCCCTCCACTTT
TRBJ2-3 . . TRBV28 CASSLDFPTDTQYF TGTGCCAGCAGTTTGGACTTTCCCACAGATACGCAGTATTTT
TRBJ2-3 . . TRBV5-1 CASSWAGGGTDTQYF TGCGCCAGCAGCTGGGCTGGGGGCGGTACAGATACGCAGTATTTT
TRBJ2-7 . . TRBV29-1 CSVGRRSYSYEQYF TGCAGCGTTGGTCGGCGGTCCTACTCCTACGAGCAGTACTTC
TRBJ2-7 TRBD1 . TRBV7-8 CASSLLGQGNYEQYF TGTGCCAGCAGCTTATTGGGACAGGGGAACTACGAGCAGTACTTC
TRBJ2-1 . . TRBV12-2 CASRLVILAGADNEQFF TGTGCAAGTCGCTTAGTGATACTAGCGGGGGCCGACAATGAGCAGTTCTTC
TRBJ2-7 TRBD2 . TRBV30 CAWSVSGGVHEQYF TGTGCCTGGAGTGTATCGGGGGGGGTCCACGAGCAGTACTTC
TRBJ1-6 TRBD1 . TRBV2 CASSEGDRRVSPLHF TGTGCCAGCAGTGAAGGGGACAGGCGAGTCTCACCCCTCCACTTT
TRBJ1-4 TRBD1 . TRBV4-1 CASSQDTGGRPEKLFF TGCGCCAGCAGCCAAGATACAGGGGGACGTCCTGAAAAACTGTTTTTT
TRBJ2-5 . . TRBV29-1 CSVDGPNGGETQYF TGCAGCGTTGACGGACCAAACGGAGGGGAGACCCAGTACTTC
TRBJ2-1 . . TRBV27 CASSIIGNEQFF TGTGCCAGCAGTATAATCGGGAATGAGCAGTTCTTC
TRBJ2-2 TRBD1 . TRBV27 CASSPRDRISGELFF TGTGCCAGCAGTCCCCGGGACAGGATTTCAGGGGAGCTGTTTTTT
TRBJ1-6 . few TRBV5-1 CASSLGPLAPLHF TGCGCCAGCAGCTTGGGGCCCCTAGCACCCCTCCACTTT
TRBJ2-3 TRBD1 . TRBV19 CASSPRQGASADTQYF TGTGCCAGTAGTCCCCGACAGGGGGCGTCGGCAGATACGCAGTATTTT
TRBJ2-3 . . TRBV15 CATSRVDRSTDTQYF TGTGCCACCAGCAGAGTCGACAGAAGCACAGATACGCAGTATTTT
TRBJ2-2 TRBD2 few TRBV5-1 CASSFFWTSGGGLNTGELFF TGCGCCAGCAGCTTCTTTTGGACTAGCGGGGGGGGCTTGAACACCGGGGAGCTGTTTTTT
TRBJ1-2 TRBD1 . TRBV28 CATGQGYYGYTF TGTGCCACCGGACAGGGGTACTATGGCTACACCTTC
TRBJ1-5 TRBD1 . TRBV6-1 CASSEPGQLNSNQPQHF TGTGCCAGCAGTGAGCCGGGACAGCTCAATAGCAATCAGCCCCAGCATTTT
TRBJ1-2 . . TRBV9 CASSAQGDYGYTF TGTGCCAGCAGCGCACAGGGAGACTATGGCTACACCTTC
TRBJ1-6 . . TRBV27 CASSLMPTAYNSPLHF TGTGCCAGCAGTTTAATGCCGACAGCCTATAATTCACCCCTCCACTTT
TRBJ2-6 . . TRBV21-1 CASSIWTGASSGANVLTF TGTGCCAGCAGCATCTGGACAGGGGCCAGCTCTGGGGCCAACGTCCTGACTTTC
TRBJ2-7 TRBD2 . TRBV7-3 CASSPRGDQDEQYF TGTGCCAGCAGCCCGCGGGGGGATCAGGACGAGCAGTACTTC
TRBJ2-1 TRBD1 . TRBV6-5 CASSYLDRGVDEQFF TGTGCCAGCAGCTACCTCGACAGGGGAGTCGATGAGCAGTTCTTC
TRBJ2-3 TRBD2 . TRBV12-5 CASGLYLAGHLGGTDTQYF TGTGCTAGTGGTTTGTACCTAGCGGGTCACCTTGGGGGCACAGATACGCAGTATTTT
TRBJ1-6 . . TRBV4-3 CASSRGHYNSPLHF TGCGCCAGCAGCCGAGGGCATTACAATTCACCCCTCCACTTT
TRBJ1-2 TRBD1 . TRBV28 CASSWTGYGYTF TGTGCCAGCAGTTGGACAGGGTATGGCTACACCTTC
TRBJ2-7 TRBD2 . TRBV27 CASSPAGGVIEQYF TGTGCCAGCAGTCCTGCGGGGGGCGTTATCGAGCAGTACTTC
TRBJ1-1 TRBD1 . TRBV6-1 CASSEGQANTEAFF TGTGCCAGCAGTGAGGGACAGGCGAACACTGAAGCTTTCTTT
TRBJ2-3 . . TRBV2 CASRVLVADTQYF TGTGCCAGCAGGGTGCTAGTGGCAGATACGCAGTATTTT
TRBJ2-5 . . TRBV6-1 CASSEGQVGRETQYF TGTGCCAGCAGTGAAGGACAGGTCGGTCGAGAGACCCAGTACTTC
TRBJ1-5 . few TRBV5-6 CASSQIHSNQPQHF TGTGCCAGCAGCCAGATCCATAGCAATCAGCCCCAGCATTTT
TRBJ2-7 . once TRBV29-1 CSVEVNSYEQYF TGCAGCGTTGAAGTCAACTCCTACGAGCAGTACTTC
TRBJ2-5 TRBD2 . TRBV2 CASTWAGGGETQYF TGTGCCAGCACCTGGGCGGGGGGTGGAGAGACCCAGTACTTC
TRBJ2-7 TRBD2 once TRBV19 CASSTTSGGEYEQYF TGTGCCAGTAGTACGACTAGCGGGGGGGAGTACGAGCAGTACTTC
TRBJ1-3 . few TRBV10-3 CAISDISGNTIYF TGTGCCATCAGTGACATCTCTGGAAACACCATATATTTT
TRBJ2-7 . . TRBV4-3 CASSQEFASAPYEQYF TGCGCCAGCAGCCAAGAGTTCGCGAGCGCTCCCTACGAGCAGTACTTC
TRBJ1-5 TRBD1 . TRBV7-9 CASSWGWDSYQPQHF TGTGCCAGCAGCTGGGGATGGGACAGCTATCAGCCCCAGCATTTT
TRBJ2-2 TRBD2 . TRBV5-1 CASSWEAGENTGELFF TGCGCCAGCAGCTGGGAAGCGGGGGAGAACACCGGGGAGCTGTTTTTT
TRBJ1-1 . . TRBV5-1 CASRQGYTEAFF TGCGCCAGCAGGCAGGGCTACACTGAAGCTTTCTTT
TRBJ1-4 . . TRBV18 CASSPQGQPEKLFF TGTGCCAGCTCACCACAAGGACAACCCGAAAAACTGTTTTTT